This T cell receptor (beta chain) was identified during a study of CD4 T cells in relation to SARS-CoV-2 and coronaviruses. The unexposed donors gave CD4+ T cells in about 2010-2019, prior to COVID-19. Whole-study findings and limits: Pre-pandemic and post-infection samples never came from the same donor.

Using immunoSEQ multiplex PCR, the repertoire was profiled, and TCRdb retains in-frame clones only, with some absent. The sample records around 62,000 clones, 94% being singletons. The CDR3 totals 15 residues. V dropped 4 bases and J dropped 0 bases, with 8 bases sitting between them. Germline V gene lookup returns CDR1 SGHDT and CDR2 YYEEEE. About this clone itself: The antigen is undetermined.

The V call is TRBV5-6, the J call TRBJ2-6; D not resolved. The source of this sequence is a human donor in good health. The material sequenced was naive CD4+ T cells from PBMCs. The subset was: naive CD4+ T cells isolated by negative enrichment. The CDR3 DNA is TGTGCCAGCAGCCTACAGTCCTCTGGGGCCAACGTCCTGACTTTC. Translated: CASSLQSSGANVLTF.